This T cell receptor beta chain came from a study of blood T cell repertoires in COVID-19. Methods used by the authors: Nucleated cell counts were estimated from reference gene primer amplification. Assay: immunoSEQ multiplex PCR; the TCRdb copy retains only in-frame clones and omits some. That table furnishes V, J and clone size, whereas the DNA furnished D and trimming. Of around 210,000 clones in the sample, roughly 84% were seen once. This clone appeared once. The source material was peripheral blood. This clonotype originated in a human donor in a cohort sampled during active COVID-19.

CDR3 residues: CASSVGFSGQARETQYF. The CDR3 DNA follows: TGTGCCAGCAGCGTAGGTTTCTCAGGCCAGGCTCGGGAGACCCAGTACTTC. The chain uses TRBV9 and TRBJ2-5, with D hard to call. CDR3 length: 17 residues. Trimming left V 0 bases short and J 5 bases short, with 20 bases between. From germline, CDR1 is SGDLS and CDR2 YYNGEE.